The sequence of this TCR beta chain was determined in a study of T-cell reconstitution after alpha-beta-depleted transplantation in children. As it was prepared, the TCRbeta library received unique molecular identifiers. TCRdb recomputed calls from the PCR reads with MiXCR, one row per CDR3 protein. The table has around 300,000 distinct CDR3 sequences, approximately 10% seen once. The germline gives CDR1 MDHEN, CDR2 SYDVKM. V lost 10 bases, J lost 10 bases, and 16 bases stayed unmatched. The CDR3 spans 14 residues. This specimen consisted of peripheral blood, obtained 180 days after TCRalphabeta/CD19-depleted stem cell transplant. This receptor was taken from a male patient aged 2-9 years who had a stem cell transplant for chronic granulomatous disease, so the T cells may come from the graft donor. This rearrangement joins TRBV28 to TRBJ2-1, with TRBD1 identical over 7 bases. CDR3 sequence (DNA): TGTGCCATGAGCCCCCGGACAGGAAGGTCCGAGCAGTTCTTC. This translates into CAMSPRTGRSEQFF.